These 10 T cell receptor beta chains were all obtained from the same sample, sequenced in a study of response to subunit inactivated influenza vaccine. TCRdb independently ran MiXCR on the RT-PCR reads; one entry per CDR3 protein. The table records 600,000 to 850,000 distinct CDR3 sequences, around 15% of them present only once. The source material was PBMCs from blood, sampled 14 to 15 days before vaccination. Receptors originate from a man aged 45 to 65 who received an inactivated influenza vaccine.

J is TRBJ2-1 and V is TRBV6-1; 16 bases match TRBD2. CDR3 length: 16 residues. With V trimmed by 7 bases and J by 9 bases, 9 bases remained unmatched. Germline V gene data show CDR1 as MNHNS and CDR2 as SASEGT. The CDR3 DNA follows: TGTGCCAGCACCCTCGGGACTAGCGGGGGGGCGGGTGAGCAGTTCTTC. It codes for CASTLGTSGGAGEQFF.

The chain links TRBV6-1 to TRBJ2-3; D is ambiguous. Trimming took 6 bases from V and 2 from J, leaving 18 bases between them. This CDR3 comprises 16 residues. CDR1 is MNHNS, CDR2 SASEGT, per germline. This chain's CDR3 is CASSEAPDGDTDTQYF. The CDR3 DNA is TGTGCCAGCAGCGAGGCCCCAGACGGCGACACAGATACGCAGTATTTT.

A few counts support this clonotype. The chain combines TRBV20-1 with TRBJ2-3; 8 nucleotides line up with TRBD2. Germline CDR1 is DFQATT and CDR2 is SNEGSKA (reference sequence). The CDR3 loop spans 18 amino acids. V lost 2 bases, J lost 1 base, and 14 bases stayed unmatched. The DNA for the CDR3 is TGCAGTGCTAGACCGAACCGGTATGCGGGGGGCGGCACAGATACGCAGTATTTT. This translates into CSARPNRYAGGGTDTQYF.

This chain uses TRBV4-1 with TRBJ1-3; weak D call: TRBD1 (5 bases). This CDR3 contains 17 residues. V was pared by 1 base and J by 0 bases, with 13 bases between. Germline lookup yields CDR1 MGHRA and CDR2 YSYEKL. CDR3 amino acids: CASSQVIDRTSGNTIYF. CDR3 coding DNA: TGCGCCAGCAGCCAAGTCATAGACAGAACCTCTGGAAACACCATATATTTT.

CDR3 protein: CANLGRTGGSSYNSPLHF. The CDR3 nucleotides are TGTGCCAACCTGGGCCGGACAGGGGGTAGCTCCTATAATTCACCCCTCCACTTT. V and J are TRBV27 and TRBJ1-6, with TRBD1 matching 10 bases. The CDR3 runs to 18 residues. The V and J ends lost 10 bases and 0 bases, in that order; junction bases with no gene match: 12. Germline values: CDR1 MNHEY, CDR2 SMNVEV (reference sequence).

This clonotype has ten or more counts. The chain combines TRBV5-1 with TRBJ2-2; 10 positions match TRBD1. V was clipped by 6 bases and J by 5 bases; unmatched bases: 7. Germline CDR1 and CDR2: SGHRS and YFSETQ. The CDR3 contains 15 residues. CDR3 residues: CASTVTGGRTGELFF. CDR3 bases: TGCGCCAGCACAGTGACAGGGGGCCGGACCGGGGAGCTGTTTTTT.

The CDR3 bases are TGTGCCAGCAGCACAAAGGGTGGGCTAGCGCGAGAGACCCAGTACTTC. Encoded protein: CASSTKGGLARETQYF. This chain connects TRBV13 to TRBJ2-5, with D possibly being TRBD2 (6 bases). Germline V gene data show CDR1 as PRHDT and CDR2 as FYEKMQ (reference sequence). The CDR3 contains 16 residues. V lost 5 bases and J 4 bases, leaving 20 bases between the germline ends.

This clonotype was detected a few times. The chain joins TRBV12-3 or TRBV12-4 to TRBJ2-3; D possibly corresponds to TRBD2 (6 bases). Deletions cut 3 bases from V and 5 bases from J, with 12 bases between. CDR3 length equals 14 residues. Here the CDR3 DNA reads TGTGCCAGCAGTTTGCCTAGCGCAATAGATACGCAGTATTTT. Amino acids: CASSLPSAIDTQYF.

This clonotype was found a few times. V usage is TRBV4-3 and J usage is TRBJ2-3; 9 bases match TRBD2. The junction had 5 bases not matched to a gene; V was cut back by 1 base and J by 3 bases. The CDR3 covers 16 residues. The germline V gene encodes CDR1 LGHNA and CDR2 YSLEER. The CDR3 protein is CASSQGGGRATDTQYF. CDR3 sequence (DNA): TGCGCCAGCAGCCAAGGAGGCGGGAGGGCTACAGATACGCAGTATTTT.

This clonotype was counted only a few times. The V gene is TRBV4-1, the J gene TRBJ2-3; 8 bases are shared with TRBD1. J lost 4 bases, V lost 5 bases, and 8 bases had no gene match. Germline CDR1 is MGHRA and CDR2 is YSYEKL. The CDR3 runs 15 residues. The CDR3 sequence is CASSAGQGPADTQYF. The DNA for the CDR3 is TGCGCCAGCAGCGCCGGACAGGGTCCCGCAGATACGCAGTATTTT.